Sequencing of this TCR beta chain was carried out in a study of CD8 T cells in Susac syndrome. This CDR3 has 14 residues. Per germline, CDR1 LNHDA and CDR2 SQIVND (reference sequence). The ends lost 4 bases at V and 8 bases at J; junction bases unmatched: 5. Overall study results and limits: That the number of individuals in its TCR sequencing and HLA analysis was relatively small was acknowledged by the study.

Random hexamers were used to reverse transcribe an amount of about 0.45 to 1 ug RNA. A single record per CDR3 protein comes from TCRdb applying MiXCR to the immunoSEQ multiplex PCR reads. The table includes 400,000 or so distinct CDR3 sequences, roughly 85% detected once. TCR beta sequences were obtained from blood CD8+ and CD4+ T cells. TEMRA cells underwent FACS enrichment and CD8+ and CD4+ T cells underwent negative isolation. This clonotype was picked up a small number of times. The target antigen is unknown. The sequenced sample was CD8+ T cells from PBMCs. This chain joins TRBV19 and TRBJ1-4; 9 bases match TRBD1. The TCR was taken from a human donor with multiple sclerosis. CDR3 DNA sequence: TGTGCCAGTAGTACACAGGGGGCAGGGGAAAAACTGTTTTTT. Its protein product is CASSTQGAGEKLFF.